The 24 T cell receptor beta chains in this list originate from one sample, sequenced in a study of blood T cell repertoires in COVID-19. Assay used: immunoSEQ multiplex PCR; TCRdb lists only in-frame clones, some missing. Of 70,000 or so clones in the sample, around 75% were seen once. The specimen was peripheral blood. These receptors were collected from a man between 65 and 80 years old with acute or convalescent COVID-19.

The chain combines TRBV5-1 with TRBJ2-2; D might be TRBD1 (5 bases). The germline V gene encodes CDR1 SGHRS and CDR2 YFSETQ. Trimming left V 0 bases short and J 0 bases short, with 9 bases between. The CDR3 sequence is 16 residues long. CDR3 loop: CASSLGRAANTGELFF. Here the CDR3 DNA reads TGCGCCAGCAGCTTGGGCAGGGCCGCGAACACCGGGGAGCTGTTTTTT.

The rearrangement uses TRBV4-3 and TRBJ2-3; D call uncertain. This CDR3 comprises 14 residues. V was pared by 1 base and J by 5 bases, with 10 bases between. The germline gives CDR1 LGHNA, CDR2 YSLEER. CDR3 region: CASSQGALGDTQYF. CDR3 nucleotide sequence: TGCGCCAGCAGCCAAGGGGCCCTCGGAGATACGCAGTATTTT.

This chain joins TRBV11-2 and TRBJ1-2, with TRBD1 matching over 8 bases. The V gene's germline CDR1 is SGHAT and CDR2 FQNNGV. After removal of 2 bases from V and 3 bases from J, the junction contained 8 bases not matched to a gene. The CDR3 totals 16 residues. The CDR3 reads CASSLLIQGAHYGYTF. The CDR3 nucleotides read TGTGCCAGCAGCTTATTGATCCAGGGGGCGCACTATGGCTACACCTTC.

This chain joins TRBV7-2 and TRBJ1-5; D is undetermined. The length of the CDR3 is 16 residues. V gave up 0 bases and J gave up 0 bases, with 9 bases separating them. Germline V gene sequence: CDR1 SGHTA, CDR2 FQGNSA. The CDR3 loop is CASSLAAGISNQPQHF. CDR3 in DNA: TGTGCCAGCAGCTTAGCGGCAGGTATTAGCAATCAGCCCCAGCATTTT.

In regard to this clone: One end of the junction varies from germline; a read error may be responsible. The CDR3 sequence is CASSTELGQGANF. CDR3 coding DNA: TGTGCCAGCAGCACCGAGCTGGGACAGGGGGCGAACTTC. The gene calls are TRBV7-9 and TRBJ2-4, with 12 bases lining up with TRBD1. CDR3 length equals 13 residues. Germline V lookup: CDR1 SEHNR, CDR2 FQNEAQ (reference sequence). The variable domain in full, completed from reference TRBV7-9 and TRBJ2-4, reads DTGVSQNPRHKITKRGQNVTFRCDPISEHNRLYWYRQTLGQGPEFLTYFQNEAQLEKSRLLSDRFSAERPKGSFSTLEIQRTEQGDSAMYLCASSTELGQGANFGAGTRLSVL.

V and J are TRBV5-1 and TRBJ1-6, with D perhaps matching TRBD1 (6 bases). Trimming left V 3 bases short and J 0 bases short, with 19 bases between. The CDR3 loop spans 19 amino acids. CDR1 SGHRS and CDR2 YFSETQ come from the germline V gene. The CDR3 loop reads CASSSYPRGTISYNSPLHF. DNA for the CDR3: TGCGCCAGCAGCTCCTACCCTAGGGGGACTATCTCCTATAATTCACCCCTCCACTTT. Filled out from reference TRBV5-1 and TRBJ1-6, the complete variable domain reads KAGVTQTPRYLIKTRGQQVTLSCSPISGHRSVSWYQQTPGQGLQFLFEYFSETQRNKGNFPGRFSGRQFSNSRSEMNVSTLELGDSALYLCASSSYPRGTISYNSPLHFGNGTRLTVT.

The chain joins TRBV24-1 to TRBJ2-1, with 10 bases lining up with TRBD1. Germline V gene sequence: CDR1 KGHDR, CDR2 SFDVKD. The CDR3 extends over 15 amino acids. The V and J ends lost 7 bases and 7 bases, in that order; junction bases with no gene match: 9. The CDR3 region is CATRGAGTGENEQFF. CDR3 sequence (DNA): TGTGCCACCAGGGGGGCCGGGACAGGGGAAAATGAGCAGTTCTTC.

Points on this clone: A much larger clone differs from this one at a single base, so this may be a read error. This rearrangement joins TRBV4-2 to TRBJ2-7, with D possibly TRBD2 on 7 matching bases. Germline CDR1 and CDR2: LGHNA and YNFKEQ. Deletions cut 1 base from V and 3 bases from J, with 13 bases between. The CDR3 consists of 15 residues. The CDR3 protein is CASSQAGGGGYEQYF. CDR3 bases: TGTGCCAGCAGCCAAGCGGGGGGCGGGGGCTACGAGCAGTACTTC.

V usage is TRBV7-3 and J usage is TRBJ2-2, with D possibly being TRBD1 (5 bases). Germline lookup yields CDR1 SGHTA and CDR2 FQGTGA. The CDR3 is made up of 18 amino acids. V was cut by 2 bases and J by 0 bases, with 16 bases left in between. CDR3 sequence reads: CASSLSPPGHTNTGELFF. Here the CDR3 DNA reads TGTGCCAGCAGCTTATCCCCCCCAGGACACACGAACACCGGGGAGCTGTTTTTT.

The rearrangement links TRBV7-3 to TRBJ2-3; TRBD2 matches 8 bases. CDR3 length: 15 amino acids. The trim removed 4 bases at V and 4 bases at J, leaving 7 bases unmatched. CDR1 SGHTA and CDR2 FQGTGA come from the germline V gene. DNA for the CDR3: TGTGCCAGCAGCTCAGCGGGAGATGGGTCAGATACGCAGTATTTT. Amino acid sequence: CASSSAGDGSDTQYF.

CDR3 DNA: TGTGCCAGCAGCCCCGACACCTTTTACAATGAGCAGTTCTTC. Translating gives CASSPDTFYNEQFF. The V and J genes are TRBV7-3 and TRBJ2-1; D is undetermined. Germline V gene lookup returns CDR1 SGHTA and CDR2 FQGTGA. This CDR3 spans 14 amino acids. Trimming took 5 bases from V and 4 from J, leaving 12 bases between them.

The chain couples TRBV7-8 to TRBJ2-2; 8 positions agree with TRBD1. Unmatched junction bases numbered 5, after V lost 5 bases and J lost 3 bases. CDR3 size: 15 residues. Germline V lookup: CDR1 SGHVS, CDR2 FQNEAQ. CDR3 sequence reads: CASSPGTGYTGELFF. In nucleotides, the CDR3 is TGTGCCAGCAGCCCCGGGACAGGTTACACCGGGGAGCTGTTTTTT. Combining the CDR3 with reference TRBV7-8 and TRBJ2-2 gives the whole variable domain GAGVSQSPRYKVAKRGQDVALRCDPISGHVSLFWYQQALGQGPEFLTYFQNEAQLDKSGLPSDRFFAERPEGSVSTLKIQRTQQEDSAVYLCASSPGTGYTGELFFGEGSRLTVL.

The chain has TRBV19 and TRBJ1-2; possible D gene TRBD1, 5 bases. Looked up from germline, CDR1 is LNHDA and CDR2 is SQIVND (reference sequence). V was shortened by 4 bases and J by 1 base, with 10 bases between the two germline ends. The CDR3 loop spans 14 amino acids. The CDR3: CASSTMTDNYGYTF. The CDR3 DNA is TGTGCCAGTAGTACCATGACAGATAACTATGGCTACACCTTC.

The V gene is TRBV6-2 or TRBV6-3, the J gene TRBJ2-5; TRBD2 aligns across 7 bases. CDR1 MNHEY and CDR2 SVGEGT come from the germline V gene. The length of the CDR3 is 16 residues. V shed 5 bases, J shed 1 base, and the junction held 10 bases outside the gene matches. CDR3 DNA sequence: TGTGCCAGCAGTCCCCTGACGGGAGGCCTCCAAGAGACCCAGTACTTC. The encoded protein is CASSPLTGGLQETQYF.

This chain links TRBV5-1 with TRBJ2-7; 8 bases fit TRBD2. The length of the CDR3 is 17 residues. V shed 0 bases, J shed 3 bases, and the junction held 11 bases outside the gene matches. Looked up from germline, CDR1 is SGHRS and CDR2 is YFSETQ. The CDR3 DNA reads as TGCGCCAGCAGCTTGGGTAGACCGGGAGGGACCATCTACGAGCAGTACTTC. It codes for CASSLGRPGGTIYEQYF.

CDR3 loop: CATSDLPGPGQGIHQPQHF. The DNA for the CDR3 is TGTGCCACCAGTGATTTGCCAGGACCGGGACAGGGGATTCATCAGCCCCAGCATTTT. V is TRBV24-1 and J is TRBJ1-5; 10 bases are shared with TRBD1. The V gene's germline CDR1 is KGHDR and CDR2 SFDVKD. The V segment lost 0 bases and the J segment 5 bases; nucleotides outside the gene matches: 12. The CDR3 runs to 19 residues.

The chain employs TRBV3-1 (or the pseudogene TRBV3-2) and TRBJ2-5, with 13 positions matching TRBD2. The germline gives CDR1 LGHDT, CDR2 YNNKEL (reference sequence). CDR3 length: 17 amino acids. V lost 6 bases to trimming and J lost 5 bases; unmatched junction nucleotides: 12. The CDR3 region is CASRLGLAGFVGETQYF. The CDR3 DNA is TGTGCCAGCAGACTGGGACTAGCGGGATTCGTTGGGGAGACCCAGTACTTC.

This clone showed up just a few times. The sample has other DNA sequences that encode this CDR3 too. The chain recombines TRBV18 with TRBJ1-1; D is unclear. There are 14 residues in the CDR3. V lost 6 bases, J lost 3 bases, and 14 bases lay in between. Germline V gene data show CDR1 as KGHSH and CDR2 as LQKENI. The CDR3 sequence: CASSPPWRDTEAFF. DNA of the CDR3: TGTGCCAGCTCTCCTCCGTGGAGGGACACTGAAGCTTTCTTT.

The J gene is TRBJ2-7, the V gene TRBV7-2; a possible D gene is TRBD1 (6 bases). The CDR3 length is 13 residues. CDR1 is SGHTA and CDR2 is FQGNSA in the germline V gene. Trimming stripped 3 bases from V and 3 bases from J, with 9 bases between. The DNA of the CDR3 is TGTGCCAGCAGCTTTCAGGGGCGCTACGAGCAGTACTTC. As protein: CASSFQGRYEQYF.

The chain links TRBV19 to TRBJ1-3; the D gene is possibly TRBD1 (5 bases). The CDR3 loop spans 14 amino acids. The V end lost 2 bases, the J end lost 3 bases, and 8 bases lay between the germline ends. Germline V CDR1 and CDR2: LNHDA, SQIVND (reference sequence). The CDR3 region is CASSIRGDGNTIYF. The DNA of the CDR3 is TGTGCCAGTAGTATAAGGGGCGATGGAAACACCATATATTTT.

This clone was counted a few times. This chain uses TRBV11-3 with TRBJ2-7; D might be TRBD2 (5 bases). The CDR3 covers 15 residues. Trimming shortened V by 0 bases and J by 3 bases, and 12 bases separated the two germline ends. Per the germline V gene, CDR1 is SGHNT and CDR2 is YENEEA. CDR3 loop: CASSLDSSSGYEQYF. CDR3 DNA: TGTGCCAGCAGCTTAGATTCCAGCAGCGGCTACGAGCAGTACTTC.

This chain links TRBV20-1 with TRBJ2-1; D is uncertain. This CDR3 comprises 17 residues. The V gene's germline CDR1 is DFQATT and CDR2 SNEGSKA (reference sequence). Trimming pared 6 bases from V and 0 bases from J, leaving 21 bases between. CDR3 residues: CSASEWSSLSSYNEQFF. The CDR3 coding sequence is TGCAGTGCCAGTGAGTGGAGCTCCCTAAGCTCCTACAATGAGCAGTTCTTC.

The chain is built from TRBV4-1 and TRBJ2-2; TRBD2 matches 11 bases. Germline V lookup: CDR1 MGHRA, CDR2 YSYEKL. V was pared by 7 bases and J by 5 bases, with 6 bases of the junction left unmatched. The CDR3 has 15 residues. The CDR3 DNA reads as TGCGCCAGCACCAAACTAGCGGGAGTTACCGGGGAGCTGTTTTTT. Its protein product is CASTKLAGVTGELFF.

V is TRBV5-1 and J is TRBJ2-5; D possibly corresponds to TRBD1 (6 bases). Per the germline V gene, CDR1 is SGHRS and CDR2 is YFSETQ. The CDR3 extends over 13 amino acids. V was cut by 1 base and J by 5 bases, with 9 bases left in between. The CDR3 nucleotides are TGCGCCAGCAGCTTGATGCAGGGGGAGACCCAGTACTTC. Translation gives CASSLMQGETQYF.